A single sample gave rise to the 18 T cell receptor beta chains below, sequenced in a study of cytomegalovirus exposure and HLA in healthy donors. TCRdb keeps only in-frame clones here, not all; method: immunoSEQ multiplex PCR. The profile shows some 120,000 clones, about 91% of them singletons. Sample: PBMCs. The receptors shown here come from a woman aged 18 to 35 in good health and CMV-seronegative.

The sample holds a few counts of this clone. This sequence joins TRBV30 and TRBJ1-5; D unresolved. With 1 base removed from V and 6 bases from J, the gap between germline ends came to 10 bases. Germline CDR1 and CDR2: GTSNPN and SVGIG (reference sequence). This CDR3 spans 13 amino acids. The CDR3 loop reads CAWSGRTGQPQHF. The CDR3 coding sequence is TGTGCCTGGAGTGGGCGTACGGGTCAGCCCCAGCATTTT. The full variable domain, in which reference TRBV30 and TRBJ1-5 provide the parts outside the CDR3, is SQTIHQWPATLVQPVGSPLSLECTVEGTSNPNLYWYRQAAGRGLQLLFYSVGIGQISSEVPQNLSASRPQDRQFILSSKKLLLSDSGFYLCAWSGRTGQPQHFGDGTRLSIL.

This chain links TRBV19 with TRBJ1-5; weak D call: TRBD1 (6 bases). This CDR3 is built from 16 residues. The germline gives CDR1 LNHDA, CDR2 SQIVND (reference sequence). The ends were cut back, 3 bases at V and 5 bases at J, with 17 bases in the middle. CDR3 sequence: CASSMGAGRRYQPQHF. Here the CDR3 DNA reads TGTGCCAGTAGTATGGGGGCAGGGAGAAGATATCAGCCCCAGCATTTT.

CDR3: CASSARDRSPLHF. CDR3 DNA: TGTGCCAGCAGCGCAAGAGACAGATCACCCCTCCACTTT. This chain joins TRBV9 and TRBJ1-6; weak D call: TRBD1 (5 bases). V was shortened by 3 bases and J by 10 bases, with 11 bases between the two germline ends. Germline V gives CDR1 SGDLS, CDR2 YYNGEE. The CDR3 has 13 residues.

This sequence joins TRBV6-5 and TRBJ1-1, with D possibly TRBD1 on 6 matching bases. Germline V gives CDR1 MNHEY, CDR2 SVGAGI. V was cut by 0 bases and J by 3 bases, with 8 bases left in between. The CDR3 consists of 14 residues. The CDR3 DNA sequence: TGTGCCAGCAGTTACTCCTACAGGGACACTGAAGCTTTCTTT. Amino acid sequence: CASSYSYRDTEAFF.

As regards this clone: The junction shows a germline mismatch at one end, possibly a read error. The chain combines TRBV2 with TRBJ1-3, with D hard to call. The germline V gene has CDR1 SNHLY and CDR2 FYNNEI. The CDR3 is 20 residues long. CDR3 protein: CASNEPISSAGLKVGNTIYF. For the CDR3, the DNA is TGTGCCAGCAATGAACCCATATCCTCCGCGGGCCTCAAGGTTGGAAACACCATATATTTT.

The rearrangement joins TRBV6-5 to TRBJ2-3; weak D call: TRBD1 (6 bases). Trimming took 4 bases from V and 4 from J, leaving 15 bases between them. This CDR3 spans 15 amino acids. CDR1 and CDR2 (germline): MNHEY, SVGAGI. The CDR3 DNA sequence: TGTGCCAGCAGTTCCGGACAGCCCTGGGCAGATACGCAGTATTTT. It encodes CASSSGQPWADTQYF.

The table lists this clone with a count of one. The rearrangement links TRBV10-2 to TRBJ1-4; TRBD1 might be the D (5 bases). The CDR3 sequence is 14 residues long. V was trimmed by 4 bases and J by 8 bases, leaving 14 bases between them. Germline CDR1 is WSHSY and CDR2 is SAAADI. Here the CDR3 DNA reads TGCGCCAGCAGTGGGGAGGGGCTGGTCGAAAAACTGTTTTTT. Its protein product is CASSGEGLVEKLFF.

The genes are TRBV30 and TRBJ2-5; D remains unclear. Germline V gene lookup returns CDR1 GTSNPN and CDR2 SVGIG (reference sequence). The CDR3 runs to 14 residues. Trimming left V 3 bases short and J 2 bases short, with 13 bases between. In nucleotides, the CDR3 is TGTGCCTGGAGCCCGGGTCAGAATCAAGAGACCCAGTACTTC. Residues: CAWSPGQNQETQYF.

The chain couples TRBV28 to TRBJ2-2; the match to TRBD2 covers 8 bases. V shed 6 bases and J 7 bases; nucleotides not matched to a gene: 10. The germline V gene encodes CDR1 MDHEN and CDR2 SYDVKM. The length of the CDR3 is 15 residues. For the CDR3, the DNA is TGTGCCAGCAGCACCAAGCGGGAGTTTTTCGGGGAGCTGTTTTTT. This codes for CASSTKREFFGELFF.

V gene TRBV5-4 combines with J gene TRBJ2-1, with D unclear. CDR1 and CDR2 from the germline V gene are SGHNT and YYREEE (reference sequence). Trimming stripped 0 bases from V and 5 bases from J, with 9 bases between. There are 14 residues in the CDR3. CDR3 in amino acids: CASSLDRNNNEQFF. CDR3 in DNA: TGTGCCAGCAGCTTGGACAGAAACAACAATGAGCAGTTCTTC.

J is TRBJ2-1 and V is TRBV27; 8 nucleotides agree with TRBD1. Germline V lookup: CDR1 MNHEY, CDR2 SMNVEV (reference sequence). Trimming cost V 2 bases and J 7 bases; bases outside gene matches: 13. This CDR3 has 17 amino acids. For the CDR3, the DNA is TGTGCCAGCAGTTTAACGGACAGGGCAATTTTGACGAATGAGCAGTTCTTC. This sequence encodes CASSLTDRAILTNEQFF.

The V gene is TRBV7-9, the J gene TRBJ2-2; 10 positions match TRBD1. CDR1 is SEHNR, CDR2 FQNEAQ, per germline (reference sequence). This CDR3 is 15 amino acids long. The V gene end was trimmed by 5 bases and the J gene end by 3 bases; junction bases not matched to a gene: 3. The CDR3 is CASSPGTGDTGELFF. The DNA of the CDR3 is TGTGCCAGCAGCCCCGGGACAGGGGACACCGGGGAGCTGTTTTTT.

The CDR3 spells CATSRDPGQNPDTQYF. The CDR3 coding sequence is TGTGCCACCAGCAGAGATCCGGGACAGAACCCAGATACGCAGTATTTT. This chain uses TRBV15 with TRBJ2-3; 7 positions match TRBD1. The V gene's germline CDR1 is LNHNV and CDR2 YYDKDF (reference sequence). The CDR3 has 16 amino acids. V shed 0 bases, J shed 4 bases, and the junction held 7 bases outside the gene matches.

The rearrangement uses TRBV10-3 and TRBJ2-5; TRBD1 agrees at 7 bases. CDR1 and CDR2 (germline): ENHRY, SYGVKD. The junction had 2 bases not matched to a gene; V was cut back by 0 bases and J by 4 bases. The CDR3 sequence is 14 residues long. The CDR3 region is CAISESTGTETQYF. The CDR3 DNA reads as TGTGCCATCAGTGAGTCGACAGGGACAGAGACCCAGTACTTC.

The chain has TRBV18 and TRBJ1-2; weak D call: TRBD1 (5 bases). This CDR3 is 13 amino acids long. Per the germline V gene, CDR1 is KGHSH and CDR2 is LQKENI. V was shortened by 1 base and J by 8 bases, with 11 bases between the two germline ends. This CDR3 is CASSPRDSGGYTF. The CDR3 DNA is TGTGCCAGCTCACCACGCGACAGCGGGGGCTACACCTTC.

The chain links TRBV6-1 to TRBJ1-4; 7 nucleotides match TRBD1. V lost 5 bases and J lost 4; bases outside the gene matches: 7. The CDR3 spans 15 residues. Germline V lookup: CDR1 MNHNS, CDR2 SASEGT. CDR3 sequence: CASSTTGQLNEKLFF. The CDR3 region has the DNA TGTGCCAGCAGTACCACGGGACAGCTTAATGAAAAACTGTTTTTT.

The chain joins TRBV21-1 to TRBJ1-1; the D call of TRBD1 is as the table states it, not checked on the DNA. TRBV21-1 is listed as a pseudogene. The CDR3 spans 15 residues. The DNA of the CDR3 is TGTGCCAGCAGCAAAGGGTCAGGTTCTAACACTGAAGCTTTCTTT. It translates to CASSKGSGSNTEAFF.

This sequence joins TRBV27 and TRBJ1-2; D remains ambiguous. CDR3 size: 15 residues. The germline CDR1 and CDR2 sequences are MNHEY and SMNVEV (reference sequence). V lost 5 bases and J 3 bases, leaving 16 bases between the germline ends. Written as DNA, the CDR3 is TGTGCCAGCAGTCCAGGTTTACTAGGGCACTATGGCTACACCTTC. Residues: CASSPGLLGHYGYTF.